This TCR beta chain was found in a study of T-cell reconstitution after alpha-beta-depleted transplantation in children (dated by TCRdb to between 2015 and 2016). Background for the entire study: Using TCR repertoire profiling, the study followed T-cell immune reconstitution in a quantitative way in children after TCRalphabeta/CD19-depleted allogeneic hematopoietic cell transplantation.

For this clonotype: What this receptor recognizes is not known. No base quality information exists; no much larger clone differs at one position.

Library prep was done by PCR. The listed sequencing device is Illumina HiSeq 2500. TCR library preparation used molecular barcoding, with unique molecular identifiers applied to normalize quantification of the TCRbeta repertoire. TCRdb reprocessing: public reads trimmed at Q25 with fastp, clones called with MiXCR, in-frame beta chains kept. CDR3 protein sequences are deduplicated, and each keeps its most common genes and DNA. For this sample the table gives approximately 980,000 distinct CDR3 sequences, of which around 30% were detected only once. The biggest ten clones account for approximately 30% of the sample. The study at large found these results: The high TCRbeta diversity at day 60 in some patients was ascribed to recipient T cells and intrathymic progenitors that had survived conditioning. The apparently early recovery of alphabetaT-cell counts about two months after transplant reportedly depended on only several hundred rapidly expanded clones that came from non-depleted graft cells. Hyperexpanded clone frequencies declined over subsequent months; after one year, T-cell counts and TCRbeta diversity were mostly attributed to newly produced T cells.

V lost 1 base and J lost 0 bases; the stretch between them is 11 bases long. Reading the germline V gene gives CDR1 LGHNA and CDR2 YSLEER. The CDR3 measures 16 amino acids from cysteine to phenylalanine. Only the CDR3 portion is preserved as DNA: 48 bases, with reading frame beginning at the first base. According to the study, the label for this sample's treatment or condition signals: allogeneic hematopoietic cell transplantation with graft depleted of TCRalphabeta T cells and CD19 B cells. The transplant recipients were children given TCRalphabeta/CD19-depleted allogeneic hematopoietic cell grafts.

The sample here was PBMCs, mostly from graft donor cells, taken 360 days after TCRalphabeta/CD19-depleted stem cell transplant. The chain is made from TRBV4-3 and TRBJ2-3; TRBD1 might be the D gene, on 6 matching bases. This receptor was taken from a boy in the first two years of life who had a stem cell transplant for SCID, so the T cells may come from the graft donor. The CDR3 loop reads CASSQGDRSSTDTQYF. Here is the DNA: TGCGCCAGCAGCCAAGGCGACAGGTCTAGCACAGATACGCAGTATTTT.